A selection of T cell receptor beta chains follows, all from one sample in a study of cytomegalovirus exposure and HLA in healthy donors. The table came from immunoSEQ multiplex PCR; TCRdb's copy has only in-frame clones and leaves some out. The profile shows 180,000 or so clones, about four fifths of them singletons. The sample consisted of PBMCs. Every receptor here comes from a female donor in good health and CMV-seronegative. Both conserved end residues are part of each CDR3. D genes are given only for firm matches. Where a row states a size, it is once, few, many or the class of an expanded clone; other rows omit it.

TRBD2 | - | TRBJ2-1 | TRBV6-5 | TGTGCCAGCAGTTACCGGGAGCGGGGGGGTTACAATGAGCAGTTCTTC | CASSYRERGGYNEQFF
TRBD2 | few | TRBJ2-3 | TRBV27 | TGTGCCAGCATCCTGGCGGGAGGTAGCACAGATACGCAGTATTTT | CASILAGGSTDTQYF
- | - | TRBJ1-1 | TRBV5-5 | TGTGCCAGCAGCTTGGCCGGGGACACTGAAGCTTTCTTT | CASSLAGDTEAFF
- | - | TRBJ1-4 | TRBV7-2 | TGTGCCAGCAGTCTAAGATTAGGGGGTGGGCGAAAACTGTTTTTT | CASSLRLGGGRKLFF
TRBD2 | - | TRBJ2-3 | TRBV6-5 | TGTGCCAGCAGTTCGGCGGGGGGGTTCACAGATACGCAGTATTTT | CASSSAGGFTDTQYF
TRBD2 | - | TRBJ2-7 | TRBV25-1 | TGTGCCAGCAGTGATCCCGGGACTAGCCCCTACGAGCAGTACTTC | CASSDPGTSPYEQYF
- | - | TRBJ2-1 | TRBV5-1 | TGCGCCAGCAGCTCCAGGGGTAATGAGCAGTTCTTC | CASSSRGNEQFF
- | - | TRBJ2-2 | TRBV5-6 | TGTGCCAGCAGCGGGCTAGGGCAGGGGCAAACCGGGGAGCTGTTTTTT | CASSGLGQGQTGELFF
TRBD2 | once | TRBJ2-7 | TRBV6-6 | TGTGCCAGCAGAGAGGGACTAGCGGGGTACGAGCAGTACTTC | CASREGLAGYEQYF
- | - | TRBJ2-1 | TRBV4-1 | TGCGCCAGCAGCCCGGGGGTCTACAATGAGCAGTTCTTC | CASSPGVYNEQFF
- | - | TRBJ2-7 | TRBV4-3 | TGCGCCAGCAGCCAGGTAATAACCTACGAGCAGTACTTC | CASSQVITYEQYF
TRBD1 | - | TRBJ2-2 | TRBV7-2 | TGTGCCAGCAGCTCTCCGACAGGGGGGGTAGTCGGGGAGCTGTTTTTT | CASSSPTGGVVGELFF
TRBD2 | - | TRBJ2-1 | TRBV19 | TGTGCCAGTCGACTAGCGGGTAGGAGCTCCTACAATGAGCAGTTCTTC | CASRLAGRSSYNEQFF
- | - | TRBJ2-1 | TRBV15 | TGTGCCACCAGCACTGGGGGACTCTACAATGAGCAGTTCTTC | CATSTGGLYNEQFF
- | - | TRBJ1-6 | TRBV6-5 | TGTGCCAGCCGGACGCAGGGGCCTAATTCACCCCTCCACTTT | CASRTQGPNSPLHF
TRBD2 | - | TRBJ2-7 | TRBV5-1 | TGCGCCAGCAGCACGGGACTAGCGGGAGGTCAAACCTACGAGCAGTACTTC | CASSTGLAGGQTYEQYF
TRBD2 | - | TRBJ2-4 | TRBV4-2 | TGTGCCAGCAGCTTGGGACTAGGTATAGGTAACATTCAGTACTTC | CASSLGLGIGNIQYF
- | - | TRBJ1-5 | TRBV5-5 | TGTGCCAGCAGCTTGGTAGGGAGCCATCAGCCCCAGCATTTT | CASSLVGSHQPQHF
TRBD1 | - | TRBJ2-3 | TRBV5-1 | TGCGCCAGCAGCCCTACAGGGGATAGCACAGATACGCAGTATTTT | CASSPTGDSTDTQYF
TRBD2 | - | TRBJ2-5 | TRBV11-2 | TGTGCCAGCAGCGTCTTTAGCGGGGGTTCAGAGACCCAGTACTTC | CASSVFSGGSETQYF
TRBD2 | - | TRBJ2-5 | TRBV30 | TGTGCCTGGAGTAGGGGACTACAAGAGACCCAGTACTTC | CAWSRGLQETQYF
TRBD1 | - | TRBJ2-1 | TRBV5-1 | TGCGCCAGCAGCTTGGACTCCGGGACAGGGATTATTGGGAATGAGCAGTTCTTC | CASSLDSGTGIIGNEQFF
- | - | TRBJ1-1 | TRBV6-1 | TGTGCCAGCAGTGTGGCAGGTGGTTACGGGGGGAACACTGAAGCTTTCTTT | CASSVAGGYGGNTEAFF
- | - | TRBJ2-2 | TRBV5-1 | TGCGCCAGCAGCTTGGGGGGCTCGACCGGGGAGCTGTTTTTT | CASSLGGSTGELFF
- | - | TRBJ1-1 | TRBV5-6 | TGTGCCAGCAGCTTCGTTGAGACTGAAGCTTTCTTT | CASSFVETEAFF
- | - | TRBJ1-1 | TRBV19 | TGTGCCAGTAGTATCACTTTTCCCCATCACGTTCGACGAGGGAACACTGAAGCTTTCTTT | CASSITFPHHVRRGNTEAFF
- | once | TRBJ2-1 | TRBV11-2 | TGTGCCAGCAGCTTAGATCTGTCTCAGTACAATGAGCAGTTCTTC | CASSLDLSQYNEQFF
- | few | TRBJ2-6 | TRBV28 | TGTGCCAGAGCGAGTTGGTCCTCTGGGGCCAACGTCCTGACTTTC | CARASWSSGANVLTF
TRBD1 | - | TRBJ2-7 | TRBV27 | TGTGCCAGCAACCCCGGGACAGGGACAGTCGAGCAGTACTTC | CASNPGTGTVEQYF
- | - | TRBJ1-1 | TRBV7-9 | TGTGCCAGCAGCCCTCCCTCGAGGGTGTTCGAAACTGAAGCTTTCTTT | CASSPPSRVFETEAFF
- | - | TRBJ1-1 | TRBV18 | TGTGCCAGCTCACGGGGGGGCGCGCGGAACACTGAAGCTTTCTTT | CASSRGGARNTEAFF
- | - | TRBJ2-5 | TRBV5-1 | TGCGCCAGCAGCTTTTCGGGGGAGGAACAAGAGACCCAGTACTTC | CASSFSGEEQETQYF
- | - | TRBJ1-4 | TRBV7-2 | TGTGCCAGCAGCTTAAGGCGGCGGGCGGCGGAAAAACTGTTTTTT | CASSLRRRAAEKLFF
TRBD2 | - | TRBJ2-3 | TRBV9 | TGTGCCAGCAGCGTAGCGGGGACTAGCGGGAGTACAGATACGCAGTATTTT | CASSVAGTSGSTDTQYF
- | - | TRBJ1-5 | TRBV28 | TGTGCCAGCATCACGGACGGGGGAGGCCAGCCCCAGCATTTT | CASITDGGGQPQHF
- | once | TRBJ1-4 | TRBV30 | TGTGCCTGGAGTGGAAGGGGCCTCGCTAATGAAAAACTGTTTTTT | CAWSGRGLANEKLFF
- | - | TRBJ2-7 | TRBV19 | TGTGCCAGTAGTATCCGACAGGCTAACGAGCAGTACTTC | CASSIRQANEQYF
- | - | TRBJ2-2 | TRBV6-5 | TGTGCCAGCAGGAGTGGACAGAACACCGGGGAGCTGTTTTTT | CASRSGQNTGELFF
- | - | TRBJ2-3 | TRBV29-1 | TGCAGCGTTGAAGGCCTAGCGACAGATACGCAGTATTTT | CSVEGLATDTQYF
TRBD1 | few | TRBJ1-4 | TRBV5-4 | TGTGCCAGCAGTCCCACCCCACAGGGGCGGGGAACTAATGAAAAACTGTTTTTT | CASSPTPQGRGTNEKLFF
TRBD1 | - | TRBJ1-5 | TRBV28 | TGTGCCAGCAGTAACGACAGGGCCGAAAATCAGCCCCAGCATTTT | CASSNDRAENQPQHF
TRBD2 | - | TRBJ2-7 | TRBV28 | TGTGCCAGCAGTCCCCCTAGCGGAATGGCCTACGAGCAGTACTTC | CASSPPSGMAYEQYF
TRBD2 | once | TRBJ2-3 | TRBV7-8 | TGTGCCAGCCTAAGCGGGAGGTTTACAGATACGCAGTATTTT | CASLSGRFTDTQYF
- | - | TRBJ2-7 | TRBV7-6 | TGTGCCAGCAGCTCTAGCATGGCTTACGAGCAGTACTTC | CASSSSMAYEQYF
- | - | TRBJ2-5 | TRBV29-1 | TGCAGCGTTGATCGGGAGACCCAGTACTTC | CSVDRETQYF
- | - | TRBJ2-3 | TRBV7-9 | TGTGCCAGCAGCTTATTACTGTTCGATACGCAGTATTTT | CASSLLLFDTQYF
TRBD1 | - | TRBJ2-5 | TRBV7-6 | TGTGCCAGCAGCTTATTGGGGACAGGCCAAGAGACCCAGTACTTC | CASSLLGTGQETQYF
TRBD2 | - | TRBJ2-2 | TRBV5-1 | TGCGCCAGCAGCTTGCCCCTAGCGGGGGACACCGGGGAGCTGTTTTTT | CASSLPLAGDTGELFF
TRBD1 | - | TRBJ2-7 | TRBV7-8 | TGTGCCAGCGGTCAGGGACAGGGGGCCTCCTACGAGCAGTACTTC | CASGQGQGASYEQYF
- | - | TRBJ1-2 | TRBV21-1 | TGTGCCAGCAGCAAAGCGCCGGCAGGGGGAATATGGTGCTATGGCTACACCTTC | CASSKAPAGGIWCYGYTF
TRBD1 | - | TRBJ2-7 | TRBV6-1 | TGTGCCAGCTCACAGGGGATCACCTACGAGCAGTACTTC | CASSQGITYEQYF
TRBD2 | - | TRBJ2-3 | TRBV7-2 | TGTGCCAGCAGCTTCCACCAGACTAGCGGCACAGATACGCAGTATTTT | CASSFHQTSGTDTQYF
- | - | TRBJ2-3 | TRBV28 | TGTGCCAGCAGTTTATCCGGGACAACGGATACGCAGTATTTT | CASSLSGTTDTQYF